The 11 T cell receptor beta chains below all came from one sample that was sequenced in a study of blood T cell repertoires in COVID-19. Generated by immunoSEQ multiplex PCR, the TCRdb table keeps only in-frame clones and is missing some. The sample carries 80,000 to 100,000 clones, 85% to 90% recorded once. What was sequenced was peripheral blood. These receptors were collected from a human donor with COVID-19, enrolled during active disease. The donor label of this sample is uncertain.

The chain employs TRBV9 and TRBJ2-5; possible D gene TRBD2, 6 bases. The CDR3 has 15 amino acids. CDR1 is SGDLS, CDR2 YYNGEE, per germline. V was trimmed by 7 bases and J by 5 bases, leaving 21 bases between them. CDR3 loop: CASGAGTLNSETQYF. The CDR3 region has the DNA TGTGCCAGCGGTGCCGGGACTTTGAATTCGGAGACCCAGTACTTC.

This chain uses TRBV10-3 with TRBJ1-2; maybe TRBD1 (5 bases). Trimming left V 5 bases short and J 6 bases short, with 19 bases between. CDR1 and CDR2 (germline): ENHRY, SYGVKD. This CDR3 has 15 residues. DNA for the CDR3: TGTGCCATCAGTCAATTAACGAGGCGGGGGGATGGCTACACCTTC. Translated, it gives CAISQLTRRGDGYTF.

The J gene is TRBJ2-7, the V gene TRBV7-8, with D possibly being TRBD2 (5 bases). Germline CDR1 is SGHVS and CDR2 is FQNEAQ. CDR3 length equals 13 residues. Trimming left V 1 base short and J 5 bases short, with 9 bases between. CDR3 nucleotide sequence: TGTGCCAGCAGCTTAGATGTCGGGGACGAGCAGTACTTC. This codes for CASSLDVGDEQYF.

This clone was seen only a few times. The chain couples TRBV19 to TRBJ1-3; perhaps TRBD1 as D (6 bases). Trimming took 7 bases from V and 0 from J, leaving 16 bases between them. The CDR3 is made up of 16 amino acids. Per the germline V gene, CDR1 is LNHDA and CDR2 is SQIVND (reference sequence). This CDR3 is CASTMGHSFSGNTIYF. In nucleotides, the CDR3 is TGTGCCAGTACCATGGGACATTCATTCTCTGGAAACACCATATATTTT.

The chain couples TRBV19 to TRBJ1-4; 7 bases align to TRBD1. Germline CDR1 LNHDA, CDR2 SQIVND (reference sequence). Trimming at V came to 9 bases and at J to 5 bases, leaving 6 bases not matched to a gene. The CDR3 has 13 amino acids. CDR3 sequence: CASTQGGNEKLFF. CDR3 coding DNA: TGTGCCAGCACCCAGGGGGGCAATGAAAAACTGTTTTTT.

The chain combines TRBV4-1 with TRBJ2-3; 10 bases are a match to TRBD2. This CDR3 comprises 18 residues. The germline V gene has CDR1 MGHRA and CDR2 YSYEKL. V was clipped by 4 bases and J by 0 bases; unmatched bases: 10. CDR3 nucleotide sequence: TGCGCCAGCAGCCGACGGACTAGCGGAGGACCTAGCACAGATACGCAGTATTTT. It codes for CASSRRTSGGPSTDTQYF.

In this sample, this clone turned up once. As DNA, the CDR3 is TGTGCCATCAGTGATTCCTCCAGGCGAGCGGGCTACGAGCAGTACTTC. Its translation: CAISDSSRRAGYEQYF. V gene TRBV10-3 combines with J gene TRBJ2-7; TRBD2 is a possible D gene (6 bases). This CDR3 is built from 16 residues. The V gene's germline CDR1 is ENHRY and CDR2 SYGVKD. The germline V and J ends were trimmed by 3 bases and 3 bases, with 18 bases remaining between them.

This clone was counted once. This CDR3 reads CASSGPWGGGMNTEAFF. The CDR3 DNA is TGTGCCAGCAGCGGACCCTGGGGGGGTGGCATGAACACTGAAGCTTTCTTT. The chain has TRBV21-1 and TRBJ1-1. TRBV21-1 is a pseudogene. The CDR3 sequence is 17 residues long.

This CDR3 is CASSVEENTEAFF. Here the CDR3 DNA reads TGTGCCAGCAGCGTGGAGGAGAACACTGAAGCTTTCTTT. J is TRBJ1-1 and V is TRBV9; unclear D gene. This CDR3 region has 13 residues. Per germline, CDR1 SGDLS and CDR2 YYNGEE. V dropped 2 bases and J dropped 1 base, with 6 bases sitting between them. Full variable domain (rest looked up from reference TRBV9 and TRBJ1-1): DSGVTQTPKHLITATGQRVTLRCSPRSGDLSVYWYQQSLDQGLQFLIQYYNGEERAKGNILERFSAQQFPDLHSELNLSSLELGDSALYFCASSVEENTEAFFGQGTRLTVV.

The V call is TRBV2, the J call TRBJ1-4; no firm D call. CDR3 length equals 16 residues. V gave up 2 bases and J gave up 8 bases, with 18 bases separating them. The germline V gene has CDR1 SNHLY and CDR2 FYNNEI. The CDR3 here is CASSEPKTPHAEKLFF. For the CDR3, the DNA is TGTGCCAGCAGTGAACCCAAGACACCCCATGCCGAAAAACTGTTTTTT.

Concerning this clone itself: The sample carries other DNA sequences with the same CDR3. The V and J genes are TRBV2 and TRBJ2-5, with a weak D call TRBD1 (6 bases). Trimming removed 2 bases at V and 1 base at J, with 8 bases between. The CDR3 loop spans 14 amino acids. Per the germline V gene, CDR1 is SNHLY and CDR2 is FYNNEI. The CDR3 region has the DNA TGTGCCAGCAGTGAAAGCAGGGGCCAAGAGACCCAGTACTTC. Its translation is CASSESRGQETQYF.